This T cell receptor (beta chain) was sequenced during a study of T-cell memory formation after mild COVID-19. This CDR3 contains 14 residues. Trimming left V 3 bases short and J 4 bases short, with 10 bases between. CDR1 and CDR2 from the germline V gene are SGHTA and FQGNSA. Each CDR3 protein is one row after TCRdb ran MiXCR on the 5' RACE reads. There are 380,000 or so distinct CDR3 sequences in the sample; over 13% occur only once, and under 25% lies in the top ten. The source material was PBMCs or a T cell subset sorted from them (not recorded which). This receptor was taken from a man aged 18 to 29 who had mild COVID-19 (a few samples of this study predate the infection). Cell type and time point are not known. The J gene is TRBJ2-1, the V gene TRBV7-2; D not resolved. The CDR3 DNA reads as TGTGCCAGCAGCTTTGGGATTTCGTACAATGAGCAGTTCTTC. Translated: CASSFGISYNEQFF. Supplemented by reference TRBV7-2 and TRBJ2-1, the full variable domain reads GAGVSQSPSNKVTEKGKDVELRCDPISGHTALYWYRQSLGQGLEFLIYFQGNSAPDKSGLPSDRFSAERTGGSVSTLTIQRTQQEDSAVYLCASSFGISYNEQFFGPGTRLTVL.